This is a list of T cell receptor beta chains from one sample in a study of human thymus T cells. The method was immunoSEQ multiplex PCR; TCRdb's version includes in-frame clones alone and lacks a portion of them. Of about 78,000 clones listed, approximately 96% are singletons. Sequences were obtained from thymus tissue. The origin of the receptors is a boy less than two years old with a congenital heart defect but otherwise immunologically healthy. CDR3s leave out the opening cysteine and the closing phenylalanine or tryptophan. Fields, in order: V gene, J gene, CDR3 protein.

>TRBV14|TRBJ1-1
ASSQWGYTEAF
>TRBV15|TRBJ2-5
ATSSNPGDSGSPQETQY
>TRBV15|TRBJ2-7
ATGVGQPYEQY
>TRBV13|TRBJ2-7
ASTLGDRPYEQY
>TRBV28|TRBJ2-7
ASSLSGTIPYEQY
>TRBV5-1|TRBJ2-1
ASSIGLINEQF
>TRBV4-1|TRBJ2-5
ASSQEMGLRETQY
>TRBV6-1|TRBJ2-1
ASTMGLAREQF
>TRBV6-1|TRBJ2-3
ASSEASGLTDTQY
>TRBV27|TRBJ2-7
ASSPRAGSYEQY
>TRBV25-1|TRBJ1-5
ASSGSSHSNQPQH
>TRBV5-6|TRBJ2-5
ASSPIGGSQETQY
>TRBV6-4|TRBJ1-2
AKKGVEGRGQGYGYT
>TRBV28|TRBJ1-5
ASSQGGQRSQPQH
>TRBV6-6|TRBJ2-7
ASRHPGGHDPYEQY
>TRBV5-6|TRBJ1-2
ASSLVRGQDYGYT
>TRBV7-6|TRBJ1-4
ASSLSLTPELNEKLF
>TRBV29-1|TRBJ1-1
SVEDEDSSLKNTEAF
>TRBV10-1|TRBJ2-3
ASRGPGVTDTQY
>TRBV4-1|TRBJ2-7
ASSQDTWSQGATYYEQY
>TRBV5-5|TRBJ1-2
ASIDEGFNGYT
>TRBV7-7|TRBJ2-5
ASSSRGDLPQETQY
>TRBV7-9|TRBJ1-1
ASSCDKSHTEAF
>TRBV15|TRBJ2-1
ATSKSGGARDSYNEQF
>TRBV15|TRBJ2-1
ATSRDREGYNEQF
>TRBV27|TRBJ2-7
ASSQGRFSYEQY
>TRBV6-6|TRBJ2-1
ASSYFLAGGPHEQF
>TRBV7-2|TRBJ2-1
ASSQNTVGTTSYNEQF
>TRBV11-3|TRBJ2-1
ASSCQGAEGDEQF
>TRBV4-2|TRBJ1-2
ASSQGAQGAGGYGYT
>TRBV5-1|TRBJ2-1
ASSKASGTDPYNEQF